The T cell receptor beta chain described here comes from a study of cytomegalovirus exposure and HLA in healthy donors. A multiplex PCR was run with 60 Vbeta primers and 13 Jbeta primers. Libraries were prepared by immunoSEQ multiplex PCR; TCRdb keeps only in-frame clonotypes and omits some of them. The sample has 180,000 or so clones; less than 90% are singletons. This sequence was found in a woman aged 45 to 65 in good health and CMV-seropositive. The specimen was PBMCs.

CDR3: CASSEVAGVDTGELFF. In DNA form, the CDR3 reads TGTGCCAGCAGTGAAGTAGCGGGGGTAGACACCGGGGAGCTGTTTTTT. The rearrangement links TRBV2 to TRBJ2-2, with TRBD2 matching 9 bases. Trimming cost V 1 base and J 3 bases; bases outside gene matches: 3. The CDR3 consists of 16 residues. Germline CDR1 reads SNHLY; CDR2 reads FYNNEI.